The 3 T cell receptor beta chains below come from one sample, sequenced in a study of cytomegalovirus exposure and HLA in healthy donors. Vbeta (60) and Jbeta (13) primers were used in the PCR. Clones were sequenced by immunoSEQ multiplex PCR, and TCRdb holds only the in-frame ones, with some missing. The table records approximately 170,000 clones, approximately 77% of them present only once. The source material was PBMCs. The receptor source for this set is a male donor in good health and CMV-seronegative.

The CDR3 nucleotides read TGCGCCAGCAGCCCAGTGGGGACAGGGCGGAACTATGGCTACACCTTC. Encoded protein: CASSPVGTGRNYGYTF. The chain carries TRBV4-1 and TRBJ1-2; 9 bases map to TRBD1. V shed 4 bases and J 2 bases; nucleotides not matched to a gene: 8. Germline values: CDR1 MGHRA, CDR2 YSYEKL. The CDR3 contains 16 residues.

The rearrangement uses TRBV10-3 and TRBJ2-7, with 12 bases that match TRBD2. CDR1 is ENHRY, CDR2 SYGVKD, per germline. CDR3 length: 13 amino acids. The junction had 5 bases not matched to a gene; V was cut back by 10 bases and J by 4 bases. Written as DNA, the CDR3 is TGTGCCACAGGACTAGCGGGGAAGTACGAGCAGTACTTC. Amino acid sequence: CATGLAGKYEQYF.

The J gene is TRBJ1-1, the V gene TRBV5-6; D is uncertain. The CDR3 sequence is 17 residues long. CDR1 SGHDT and CDR2 YYEEEE come from the germline V gene. Between the trimmed V and J ends, which lost 2 bases and 3 bases, there was a span of 20 bases. The CDR3 is CASSLPRGPGSHTEAFF. The CDR3 DNA reads as TGTGCCAGCAGCTTACCTCGCGGGCCTGGGTCTCACACTGAAGCTTTCTTT.